This entry describes one T cell receptor (beta chain). Profiling relied on immunoSEQ multiplex PCR, and the TCRdb table lists in-frame clones only, not all of them. The table shows roughly 93,000 clones, with approximately 92% occurring only once. Germline loops: CDR1 SGHTS, CDR2 YDEGEE. This CDR3 is 14 amino acids long. V lost 2 bases to trimming and J lost 5 bases; unmatched junction nucleotides: 3. This sample was included in a study of T cell changes during pregnancy in multiple sclerosis. This receptor was identified in a female donor with multiple sclerosis, enrolled in a pregnancy study. The chain combines TRBV5-8 with TRBJ1-4, with 7 bases fitting TRBD1. The sequenced sample was peripheral blood, obtained after pregnancy. Here the CDR3 DNA reads TGTGCCAGCAGCTTCAGACAGGGAAATGAAAAACTGTTTTTT. Its translation: CASSFRQGNEKLFF.